This is a list of T cell receptor beta chains from one sample in a study of tumor and adjacent non-tumor tissue in lung cancer. TCRdb re-analysed the multiplex PCR reads in MiXCR, keeping a single row per CDR3 protein. The sample comprises approximately 70,000 distinct CDR3 sequences, around four fifths of which are singletons, and roughly 27% rests with the top ten. Sequencing was performed on lung tumor tissue. The receptors shown here come from a man aged 55 to 69 with non-small cell lung cancer. The CDR3 runs from the conserved cysteine through the conserved F or W. A D gene is named only where the DNA matches it firmly. A clone size is listed for some rows: how often the clone was seen (once, few, many), or a class if it is expanded.

d_gene	v_gene	abundance	j_gene	CDR3nt	CDR3aa
NA	TRBV11-1	NA	TRBJ2-2	TGTCCCAGCAGCTATATTAGTGGAACCGGGGAGCTGTTTTTT	CPSSYISGTGELFF
TRBD1	TRBV6-1	many	TRBJ2-7	TGTGCCAGCACAGGACAGGGAACCTACGAGCAGTACTTC	CASTGQGTYEQYF
NA	TRBV2	many	TRBJ2-2	TGTGCCAGCGAAAAGGAAGGGGAGCTGTTTTTT	CASEKEGELFF
NA	TRBV6-6	many	TRBJ1-2	TGTGCCAGCAGTTACTCGGGGGGGGCGGGCTATGGCTACACCTTC	CASSYSGGAGYGYTF
NA	TRBV19	NA	TRBJ2-3	TGTGCCAGTAGTATGAAGTCGTCTGATACGCAGTATTTT	CASSMKSSDTQYF
TRBD2	TRBV6-5	NA	TRBJ2-5	TGTGCCAGTAGAACCACGGGAGGAAAAGAGACCCAGTACTTC	CASRTTGGKETQYF
TRBD1	TRBV20-1	NA	TRBJ1-6	TGCAGCCCTAGAGACCACGCGAGCCAATTGGGACAGGGTTTGGGTACACCTCTCCACTTT	CSPRDHASQLGQGLGTPLHF
NA	TRBV20-1	NA	TRBJ2-1	TGCAGTGCTAGAGGTCCGACGTCAATAGAGCAGTTATTC	CSARGPTSIEQLF
TRBD2	TRBV6-1	NA	TRBJ2-2	TGTGCCAGTAGTGGGACTAGCGGGAACATATCCGGGGAGCTGTTTTTT	CASSGTSGNISGELFF
NA	TRBV20-1	NA	TRBJ2-1	TGCAGTGCTAGAGATTCAACAGGGTGGTTAAATGAGCTGTTCTTC	CSARDSTGWLNELFF
NA	TRBV29-1	once	TRBJ2-2	TGTAGCGTGGAGGAGGGGGCGAAAACCGGGGAGTTGTTTTTT	CSVEEGAKTGELFF
TRBD1	TRBV10-3	few	TRBJ1-1	TGTGCCATCAGGACAGACAGGGGAGTAAATGAAGCTTTCTTT	CAIRTDRGVNEAFF
NA	TRBV11-1	many	TRBJ2-3	TGTGCCAGCCGCTCAGGGCTAGCAGATAGCACAGATAAGCAGTATTTT	CASRSGLADSTDKQYF
NA	TRBV6-2/TRBV6-3	NA	TRBJ2-2	TGTGCCAGCAGTTACCGGGCCCCGAACACTGGGGGGCTGTTTTTT	CASSYRAPNTGGLFF
TRBD1	TRBV9	few	TRBJ2-1	TGTGCCAGCAGCCCTGGGACAGTCTACAATGAGCAGTTCTTC	CASSPGTVYNEQFF
NA	TRBV10-3	NA	TRBJ2-2	TGTGCCATCAGTCCTTCATTCGGGGAGCTGTTTTTT	CAISPSFGELFF
NA	TRBV30	NA	TRBJ2-7	TGTGCCTGGAGTAGGAGTTCACCCGATTGCGAGCAGTACTTC	CAWSRSSPDCEQYF
NA	TRBV20-1	once	TRBJ1-2	TGCAGTGCTCGTCAGGGGAGTCTCTATGGCTACACCTTC	CSARQGSLYGYTF
TRBD1	TRBV10-3	NA	TRBJ1-5	TGTGCCATCAGGGGGGGACAGGGAAAACATCCCCAGCATTTT	CAIRGGQGKHPQHF
TRBD2	TRBV11-2	few	TRBJ2-1	TGTGTCAGCAGCTTAGAAACTAGCGGGATAGGTGGGCAGTTCTTC	CVSSLETSGIGGQFF
TRBD2	TRBV5-4	once	TRBJ2-3	TGTGCCAGCAGCCTTATCGAGCGGGGGCCAGGGGATACGCAGTATTTT	CASSLIERGPGDTQYF
NA	TRBV20-1	few	TRBJ2-7	TGCAGTGCTCCCTCTTTTACAGGGACCGAACAGTACTTC	CSAPSFTGTEQYF
NA	TRBV6-5	NA	TRBJ2-7	TGTGCCAACAGTCGACCGGACAGACCCTACGAGCGGTACTTC	CANSRPDRPYERYF
NA	TRBV12-3/TRBV12-4	many	TRBJ1-2	TGTGCCAGCAGCCCTGGGCCGGGGGCGGGTGACGGCTACACCTTC	CASSPGPGAGDGYTF
TRBD2	TRBV5-6	NA	TRBJ2-3	TGTGCCAGCGGTAACGGACTAGCGGAGTCAGATACGCAGTATTTT	CASGNGLAESDTQYF
TRBD1	TRBV6-5	NA	TRBJ2-6	TGTGCCAGTAGTTACCTCCTAAGGACAGGGGGCGCGTTGGGGGCCAGCGTCCTGACATTC	CASSYLLRTGGALGASVLTF
NA	TRBV20-1	NA	TRBJ1-2	TGCAGTGTTAGTCCCCCCCGGAGTCCCTATGGCTACACCTTC	CSVSPPRSPYGYTF
TRBD2	TRBV11-3	NA	TRBJ2-1	TGTACCTGCAGCTCCCAGGGACTAGCGGGGAACAATGAGCAGTTATTC	CTCSSQGLAGNNEQLF
NA	TRBV29-1	few	TRBJ1-5	TGCAGAGTTGGGGCAGGGGTATATAAGAAACAGCATTTT	CRVGAGVYKKQHF
TRBD2	TRBV5-4	NA	TRBJ2-3	TGTGCCAGCAGCTCTACCAAGCGGGAGCCGGGAGATACGCAGTATTTT	CASSSTKREPGDTQYF
NA	TRBV29-1	NA	TRBJ2-7	TGCAGCGTTGGAGATACCTCCTACGACCATTACTTT	CSVGDTSYDHYF
NA	TRBV20-1	many	TRBJ1-1	TGCAGTGCGTCCCCTACAGTTCCCACTGAAGCTTTCTTT	CSASPTVPTEAFF
NA	TRBV20-1	NA	TRBJ2-2	TGCATTGCTACTTTAGCAGGAGGACCGGAGACCGGGGAGCTGTTTTTT	CIATLAGGPETGELFF
NA	TRBV5-1	NA	TRBJ2-2	TGCGCCAGCAGCTTGTGGGGAGAGGACACCGGTGAGCTGTTTTTT	CASSLWGEDTGELFF
NA	TRBV11-2	NA	TRBJ2-7	TGTGCCAGCAGCCCCGCGACGGGTGGCGAGCAGTACTTC	CASSPATGGEQYF